This paragraph reports one TCR beta chain. Per the authors' pipeline: By means of reference gene primer amplification, nucleated cell counts were estimated. Only in-frame clones appear in the TCRdb table, and some are missing; sequencing was by immunoSEQ multiplex PCR. V and J calls and clone size come straight from that table; D and trimming were deduced from the DNA. The sample carries around 200,000 clones, around 84% recorded once. The CDR3 consists of 15 residues. The V segment lost 7 bases and the J segment 10 bases; nucleotides outside the gene matches: 11. Germline assignment: CDR1 SGHAT and CDR2 FQNNGV. This sample was taken from a study of blood T cell repertoires in COVID-19. Study context: Both acute and convalescent COVID-19 samples were obtained from the United States, Italy and Spain. From T cells, B-cell-depleted T cells, or PBMCs came the material, which was cDNA or gDNA.

The source is a man aged 30 to 39 with active or convalescent COVID-19. The sample consisted of peripheral blood. The V gene is TRBV11-2, the J gene TRBJ1-6; 9 nucleotides agree with TRBD1. CDR3 residues: CASTAATGGESPLHF. The CDR3 coding sequence is TGTGCCAGCACCGCTGCAACAGGGGGCGAGTCACCCCTCCACTTT.